This T cell receptor (beta chain) is from a study of blood T cell repertoires in COVID-19. The overall study: The United States, Italy and Spain provided the acute and convalescent COVID-19 samples. PBMCs, B-cell-depleted T cells, or T cells provided the cDNA or gDNA that made up the material.

Trimming took 4 bases from V and 5 from J; bases not matched to a gene: 6. This CDR3 region has 15 residues. CDR1 is SGHRS and CDR2 is YFSETQ in the germline V gene. This clone is a singleton in its sample. Other DNA sequences of this sample code for an identical CDR3. As handled by the study authors: Nucleated cell counts were estimated from reference gene primer amplification. Data came from immunoSEQ multiplex PCR; TCRdb stores just in-frame clones and leaves some out. Clone size and the V and J calls come from that table; the DNA yielded D and trimming. The top ten hold roughly 28% of the sample, which has tens of thousands of clones, roughly 90% seen once.

Sequencing input: peripheral blood. The rearrangement links TRBV5-1 to TRBJ1-4, with 9 bases matching TRBD1. This sequence was found in a man aged 45-65 years with acute or convalescent COVID-19. CDR3 sequence: CASSPGGQGNEKLFF. The CDR3 nucleotides read TGCGCCAGCAGCCCTGGAGGACAGGGGAATGAAAAACTGTTTTTT.